The 9 T cell receptor beta chains below come from one sample, sequenced in a study of technical replicates of blood from several donors. Using immunoSEQ multiplex PCR, the repertoire was profiled, and TCRdb retains in-frame clones only, with some absent. Of roughly 76,000 clones listed, about 86% are singletons. The sequenced material came from PBMCs. Source of these receptors: a human donor in good health. Some clones in this sample may be carry-over from other donors' samples.

The V gene is TRBV29-1, the J gene TRBJ1-1; D gene unclear. The germline V gene has CDR1 SQVTM and CDR2 ANQGSEA. V gave up 5 bases and J gave up 1 base, with 5 bases separating them. The CDR3 has 11 residues. CDR3 loop: CSVSGNTEAFF. In DNA form, the CDR3 reads TGCAGCGTTTCAGGGAACACTGAAGCTTTCTTT.

This chain links TRBV4-3 with TRBJ2-6; D call uncertain. The CDR3 is 16 amino acids. The V and J ends lost 2 bases and 4 bases respectively, with 12 bases between them. The germline V gene has CDR1 LGHNA and CDR2 YSLEER. The CDR3 loop reads CASSQRTGSGANVLTF. The DNA for the CDR3 is TGCGCCAGCAGCCAAAGAACCGGGTCAGGGGCCAACGTCCTGACTTTC.

V gene TRBV6-5 combines with J gene TRBJ1-5; 10 positions agree with TRBD1. The germline V gene has CDR1 MNHEY and CDR2 SVGAGI. V shed 0 bases and J 7 bases; nucleotides not matched to a gene: 3. The CDR3 has 15 residues. The CDR3 region is CASSYSRTGGQPQHF. CDR3 in DNA: TGTGCCAGCAGTTACTCGCGGACAGGGGGGCAGCCCCAGCATTTT.

The chain uses TRBV13 and TRBJ2-1; TRBD2 aligns across 9 bases. This CDR3 spans 16 amino acids. CDR1 and CDR2 from the germline V gene are PRHDT and FYEKMQ (reference sequence). The junction had 12 bases not matched to a gene; V was cut back by 6 bases and J by 6 bases. This CDR3 reads CASRFGSSGNPNEQFF. DNA of the CDR3: TGTGCCAGCAGGTTTGGGTCTAGCGGGAATCCCAATGAGCAGTTCTTC. The entire variable domain, with the rest obtained from reference TRBV13 and TRBJ2-1, is as follows: AAGVIQSPRHLIKEKRETATLKCYPIPRHDTVYWYQQGPGQDPQFLISFYEKMQSDKGSIPDRFSAQQFSDYHSELNMSSLELGDSALYFCASRFGSSGNPNEQFFGPGTRLTVL.

A single count supports this clone. The chain employs TRBV18 and TRBJ2-5; 8 bases are shared with TRBD1. CDR3 length equals 14 residues. Unmatched junction bases numbered 4, after V lost 2 bases and J lost 5 bases. Germline V CDR1 and CDR2: KGHSH, LQKENI. This chain's CDR3 is CASSPATGEETQYF. The CDR3 coding sequence is TGTGCCAGCTCACCAGCGACAGGGGAGGAGACCCAGTACTTC.

This sequence joins TRBV29-1 and TRBJ1-2, with D unclear. Germline V gives CDR1 SQVTM, CDR2 ANQGSEA. V lost 0 bases and J lost 4, with 9 bases in between. The CDR3 has 13 residues. CDR3 DNA: TGCAGCGTTGAAGAAGGTGGGCTCTATGGCTACACCTTC. It is translated as CSVEEGGLYGYTF.

This clone has just a few counts. The rearrangement joins TRBV7-6 to TRBJ2-1; 8 positions agree with TRBD2. The junction had 6 bases not matched to a gene; V was cut back by 1 base and J by 7 bases. Germline loops: CDR1 SGHVS, CDR2 FNYEAQ. This CDR3 is built from 15 residues. In DNA, the CDR3 is TGTGCCAGCAGCTTAGTTTACCGGGGGGGAAATGAGCAGTTCTTC. Amino acids: CASSLVYRGGNEQFF.

The V gene is TRBV6-5, the J gene TRBJ1-2; TRBD1 agrees at 7 bases. J gave up 6 bases and V 6 bases, and 10 bases lay outside the gene matches. The CDR3 spans 14 residues. CDR1 and CDR2 (germline): MNHEY, SVGAGI. DNA for the CDR3: TGTGCCAGCAGGAAGACCCAGGGGGTGGATGGCTACACCTTC. As protein: CASRKTQGVDGYTF.

This clone was seen a single time. Here the CDR3 DNA reads TGTGCCAGCAGCCTGATGACTAGCGGGAGCCCCGGGGAGCTGTTTTTT. Translated: CASSLMTSGSPGELFF. V usage is TRBV7-6 and J usage is TRBJ2-2, with 12 nucleotides matching TRBD2. Germline assignment: CDR1 SGHVS and CDR2 FNYEAQ. V trimming: 5 bases; J trimming: 6 bases; junction bases outside the gene matches: 7. This CDR3 is 16 amino acids long.